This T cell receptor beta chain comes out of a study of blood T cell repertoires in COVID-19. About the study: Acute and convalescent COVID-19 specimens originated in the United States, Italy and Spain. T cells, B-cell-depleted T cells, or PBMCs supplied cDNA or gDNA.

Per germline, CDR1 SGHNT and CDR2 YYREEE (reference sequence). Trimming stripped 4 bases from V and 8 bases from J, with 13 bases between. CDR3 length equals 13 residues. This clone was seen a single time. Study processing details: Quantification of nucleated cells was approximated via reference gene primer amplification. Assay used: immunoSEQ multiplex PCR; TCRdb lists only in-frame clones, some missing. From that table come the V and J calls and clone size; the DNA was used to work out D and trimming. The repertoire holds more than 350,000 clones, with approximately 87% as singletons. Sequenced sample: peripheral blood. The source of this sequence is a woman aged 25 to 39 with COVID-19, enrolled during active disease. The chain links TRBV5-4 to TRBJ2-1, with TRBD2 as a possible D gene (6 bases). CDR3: CASSRGGWDEQFF. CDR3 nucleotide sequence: TGTGCCAGCAGCCGTGGGGGGTGGGATGAGCAGTTCTTC. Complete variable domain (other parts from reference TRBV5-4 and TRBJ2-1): ETGVTQSPTHLIKTRGQQVTLRCSSQSGHNTVSWYQQALGQGPQFIFQYYREEENGRGNFPPRFSGLQFPNYSSELNVNALELDDSALYLCASSRGGWDEQFFGPGTRLTVL.